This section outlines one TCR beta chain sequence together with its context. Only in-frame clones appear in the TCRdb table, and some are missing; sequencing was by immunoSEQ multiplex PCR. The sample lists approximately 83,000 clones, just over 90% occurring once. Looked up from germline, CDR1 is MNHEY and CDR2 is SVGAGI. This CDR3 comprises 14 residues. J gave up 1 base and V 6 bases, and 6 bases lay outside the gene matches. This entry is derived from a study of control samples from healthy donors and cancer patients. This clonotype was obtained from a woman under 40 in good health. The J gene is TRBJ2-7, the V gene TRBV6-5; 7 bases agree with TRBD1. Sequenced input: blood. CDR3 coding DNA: TGTGCCAGCAGCGAGGGGACAGATTCCTACGAGCAGTACTTC. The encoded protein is CASSEGTDSYEQYF.